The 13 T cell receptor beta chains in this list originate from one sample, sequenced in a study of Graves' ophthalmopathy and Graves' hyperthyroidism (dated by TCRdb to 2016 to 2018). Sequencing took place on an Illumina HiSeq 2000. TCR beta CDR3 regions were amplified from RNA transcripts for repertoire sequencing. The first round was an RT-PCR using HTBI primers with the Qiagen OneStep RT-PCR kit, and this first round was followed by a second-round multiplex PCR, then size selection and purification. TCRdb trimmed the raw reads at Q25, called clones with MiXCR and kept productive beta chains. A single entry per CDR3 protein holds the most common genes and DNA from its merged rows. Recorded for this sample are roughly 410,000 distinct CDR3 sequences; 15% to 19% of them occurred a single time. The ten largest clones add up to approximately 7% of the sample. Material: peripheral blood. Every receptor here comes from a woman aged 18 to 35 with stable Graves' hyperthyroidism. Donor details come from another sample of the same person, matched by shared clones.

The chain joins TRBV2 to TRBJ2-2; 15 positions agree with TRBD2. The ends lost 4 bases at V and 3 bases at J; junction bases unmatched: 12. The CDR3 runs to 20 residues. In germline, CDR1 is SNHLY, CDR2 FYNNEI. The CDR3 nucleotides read TGTGCCAGCAGTGGCAATCCTGGACTAGCGGGGGGGCCGGACACCGGGGAGCTGTTTTTT. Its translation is CASSGNPGLAGGPDTGELFF. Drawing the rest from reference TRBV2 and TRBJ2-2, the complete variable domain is EPEVTQTPSHQVTQMGQEVILRCVPISNHLYFYWYRQILGQKVEFLVSFYNNEISEKSEIFDDQFSVERPDGSNFTLKIRSTKLEDSAMYFCASSGNPGLAGGPDTGELFFGEGSRLTVL.

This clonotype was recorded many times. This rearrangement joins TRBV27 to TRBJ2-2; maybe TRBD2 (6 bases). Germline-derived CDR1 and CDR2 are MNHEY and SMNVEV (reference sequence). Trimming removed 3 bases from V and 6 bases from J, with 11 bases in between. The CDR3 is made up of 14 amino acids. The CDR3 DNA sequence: TGTGCCAGCAGTTTTGGAGGGGTCTCCGGGGAGCTGTTTTTT. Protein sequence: CASSFGGVSGELFF.

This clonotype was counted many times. The CDR3 protein is CASGLLTAGDTEAFF. In DNA form, the CDR3 reads TGTGCCAGCGGATTATTGACAGCGGGTGACACTGAAGCTTTCTTT. The V call is TRBV2, the J call TRBJ1-1, with D possibly matching TRBD1 (5 bases). From germline, CDR1 is SNHLY and CDR2 FYNNEI. The CDR3 totals 15 residues. V was trimmed by 8 bases and J by 3 bases, leaving 19 bases between them. Full variable domain (remainder filled in from reference TRBV2 and TRBJ1-1): EPEVTQTPSHQVTQMGQEVILRCVPISNHLYFYWYRQILGQKVEFLVSFYNNEISEKSEIFDDQFSVERPDGSNFTLKIRSTKLEDSAMYFCASGLLTAGDTEAFFGQGTRLTVV.

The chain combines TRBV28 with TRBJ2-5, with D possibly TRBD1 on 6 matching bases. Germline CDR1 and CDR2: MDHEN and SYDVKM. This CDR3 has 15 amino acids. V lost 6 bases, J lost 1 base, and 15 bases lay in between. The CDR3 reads CASSQGTLTQETQYF. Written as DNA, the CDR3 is TGTGCCAGCAGCCAAGGGACACTTACCCAAGAGACCCAGTACTTC.

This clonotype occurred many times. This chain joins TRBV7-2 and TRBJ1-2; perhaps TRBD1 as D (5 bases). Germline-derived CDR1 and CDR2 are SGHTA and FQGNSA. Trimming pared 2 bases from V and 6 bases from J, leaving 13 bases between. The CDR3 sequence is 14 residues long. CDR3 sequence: CASSLIGARDGYTF. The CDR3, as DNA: TGTGCCAGCAGCTTAATCGGAGCCAGGGATGGCTACACCTTC.

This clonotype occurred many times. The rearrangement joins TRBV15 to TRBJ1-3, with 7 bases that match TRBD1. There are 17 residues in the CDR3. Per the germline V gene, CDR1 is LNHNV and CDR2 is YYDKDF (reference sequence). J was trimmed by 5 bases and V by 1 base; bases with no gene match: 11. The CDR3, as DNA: TGTGCCACCAGCAGAGTGGGAGGGGGCGCGACTAGAAACACCATATATTTT. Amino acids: CATSRVGGGATRNTIYF.

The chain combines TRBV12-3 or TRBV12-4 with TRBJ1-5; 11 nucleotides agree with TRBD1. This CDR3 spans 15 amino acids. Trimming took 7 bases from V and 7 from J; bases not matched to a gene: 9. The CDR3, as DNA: TGTGCCAGCATCACCGGACAGGGGGCACGACAGCCCCAGCATTTT. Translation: CASITGQGARQPQHF.

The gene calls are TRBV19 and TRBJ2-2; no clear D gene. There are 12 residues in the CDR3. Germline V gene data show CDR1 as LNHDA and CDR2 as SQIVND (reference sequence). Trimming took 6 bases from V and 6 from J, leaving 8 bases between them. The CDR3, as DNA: TGTGCCAGTAGCCGGCCCCCCGGGGAGCTGTTTTTT. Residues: CASSRPPGELFF.

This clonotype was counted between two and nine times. CDR3 nucleotides: TGTGCCAGTAGCGCGGGACAGGGAAACCACGAGCAGTACTTC. It is translated as CASSAGQGNHEQYF. This chain joins TRBV19 and TRBJ2-7, with TRBD1 identical over 9 bases. There are 14 residues in the CDR3. From germline, CDR1 is LNHDA and CDR2 SQIVND (reference sequence). Trimming took 6 bases from V and 5 from J; bases not matched to a gene: 8.

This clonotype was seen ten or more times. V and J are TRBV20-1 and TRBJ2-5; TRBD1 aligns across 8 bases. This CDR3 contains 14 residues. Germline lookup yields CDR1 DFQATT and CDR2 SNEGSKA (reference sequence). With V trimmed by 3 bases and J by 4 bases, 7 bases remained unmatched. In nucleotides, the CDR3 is TGCAGTGCTAGTCGGACAGGGATCCTAGAGACCCAGTACTTC. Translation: CSASRTGILETQYF.

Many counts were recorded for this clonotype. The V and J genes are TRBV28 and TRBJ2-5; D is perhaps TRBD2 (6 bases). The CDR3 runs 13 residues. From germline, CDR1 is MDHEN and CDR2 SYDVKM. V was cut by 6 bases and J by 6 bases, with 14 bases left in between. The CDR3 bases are TGTGCCAGCAGGGAACCAGGGAGGCAGACCCAGTACTTC. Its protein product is CASREPGRQTQYF. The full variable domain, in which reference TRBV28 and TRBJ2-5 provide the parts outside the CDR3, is DVKVTQSSRYLVKRTGEKVFLECVQDMDHENMFWYRQDPGLGLRLIYFSYDVKMKEKGDIPEGYSVSREKKERFSLILESASTNQTSMYLCASREPGRQTQYFGPGTRLLVL.

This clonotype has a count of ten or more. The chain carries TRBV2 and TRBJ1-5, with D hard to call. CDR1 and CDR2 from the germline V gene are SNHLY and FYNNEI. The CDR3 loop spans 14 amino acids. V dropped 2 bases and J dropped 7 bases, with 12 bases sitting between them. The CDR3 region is CASSEKRAGQPQHF. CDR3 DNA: TGTGCCAGCAGTGAAAAGAGGGCCGGGCAGCCCCAGCATTTT.

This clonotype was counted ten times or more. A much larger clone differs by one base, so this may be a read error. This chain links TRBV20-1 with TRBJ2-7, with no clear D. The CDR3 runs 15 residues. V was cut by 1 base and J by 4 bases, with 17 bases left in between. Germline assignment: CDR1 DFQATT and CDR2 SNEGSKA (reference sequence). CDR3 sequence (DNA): TGCAGTGCTAGAGGTGCCCAGTCCCTTATTTACGAGCAGTACTTC. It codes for CSARGAQSLIYEQYF.